The 24 T cell receptor beta chains given below trace back to one sample, sequenced in a study of blood T cells in healthy people across ages. Then a second PCR, running about 6 to 12 cycles, was carried out with a sample-barcoded 5' primer and a J-beta primer mix. TCRdb re-called the 5' RACE reads through MiXCR, storing one row per CDR3 protein. The sample holds 1.8 million or so distinct CDR3 sequences, around 42% seen once. Sequencing was performed on blood. The source of these receptors is a human donor in good health.

The V call is TRBV5-1, the J call TRBJ1-1; D unresolved. V shed 0 bases and J shed 2 bases, with 8 bases lying between them. Germline assignment: CDR1 SGHRS and CDR2 YFSETQ. CDR3 length: 14 amino acids. CDR3 coding DNA: TGCGCCAGCAGCTTGGAAGGAATTAACACTGAAGCTTTCTTT. This translates into CASSLEGINTEAFF.

The V call is TRBV20-1, the J call TRBJ2-1, with a tentative D call TRBD2 (7 bases). Looked up from germline, CDR1 is DFQATT and CDR2 is SNEGSKA (reference sequence). This CDR3 is 16 amino acids long. With 0 bases removed from V and 4 bases from J, the gap between germline ends came to 16 bases. In DNA, the CDR3 is TGCAGTGCTAGAGATAGCGCCGCGGGGGCATACAATGAGCAGTTCTTC. This sequence encodes CSARDSAAGAYNEQFF.

V is TRBV5-1 and J is TRBJ1-1, with D unclear. This CDR3 spans 14 amino acids. The V gene's germline CDR1 is SGHRS and CDR2 YFSETQ. The V gene lost 4 bases and the J gene lost 5 bases, with 15 bases spanning the gap. CDR3 nucleotide sequence: TGCGCCAGCAGCGCTATAGGGTCGGGAACTGAAGCTTTCTTT. Translating it yields CASSAIGSGTEAFF.

This clonotype occurred a few times. The chain couples TRBV2 to TRBJ2-1; TRBD2 agrees at 12 bases. CDR1 is SNHLY, CDR2 FYNNEI, per germline. This CDR3 contains 13 residues. The trim removed 8 bases at V and 7 bases at J, leaving 3 bases unmatched. Here the CDR3 DNA reads TGTGCCAGCGGACTAGCGGGGCGGAATGAGCAGTTCTTC. Its translation is CASGLAGRNEQFF.

This clonotype was counted between two and nine times. The chain carries TRBV12-3 or TRBV12-4 and TRBJ1-2; D is unresolved. V shed 4 bases and J shed 4 bases, with 10 bases lying between them. The CDR3 covers 13 residues. CDR3 protein: CASSSTTGYGYTF. The CDR3, as DNA: TGTGCCAGCAGTTCGACAACCGGCTATGGCTACACCTTC.

J is TRBJ1-6 and V is TRBV3-1; the match to TRBD1 covers 8 bases. This CDR3 comprises 15 residues. Germline V gene sequence: CDR1 LGHDT, CDR2 YNNKEL (reference sequence). The J segment lost 8 bases and the V segment lost 0 bases, leaving 3 bases of the junction unmatched. CDR3 sequence (DNA): TGTGCCAGCAGCCAAGATGAGACAGGGGATTCACCCCTCCACTTT. Its translation: CASSQDETGDSPLHF.

This chain joins TRBV29-1 and TRBJ2-5, with D possibly matching TRBD2 (7 bases). The V gene lost 6 bases and the J gene lost 4 bases, with 18 bases spanning the gap. Germline V gene lookup returns CDR1 SQVTM and CDR2 ANQGSEA. This CDR3 region has 14 residues. The CDR3 protein is CSVRGAEVGETQYF. The CDR3 DNA reads as TGCAGCGTCCGGGGGGCGGAGGTAGGAGAGACCCAGTACTTC. The full variable domain, rest sourced from reference TRBV29-1 and TRBJ2-5, is SAVISQKPSRDICQRGTSLTIQCQVDSQVTMMFWYRQQPGQSLTLIATANQGSEATYESGFVIDKFPISRPNLTFSTLTVSNMSPEDSSIYLCSVRGAEVGETQYFGPGTRLLVL.

As concerns this clonotype: A read error may account for a junction end that differs from germline. This sequence joins TRBV7-2 and TRBJ1-4, with TRBD1 as a possible D gene (5 bases). Germline V gene lookup returns CDR1 SGHTA and CDR2 FQGNSA. CDR3 size: 15 residues. DNA for the CDR3: TGTGCCAGCAGCTCGGACATCACAACTAATAAAAACCTGTTTTTT. It codes for CASSSDITTNKNLFF. Supplemented by reference TRBV7-2 and TRBJ1-4, the full variable domain reads GAGVSQSPSNKVTEKGKDVELRCDPISGHTALYWYRQSLGQGLEFLIYFQGNSAPDKSGLPSDRFSAERTGGSVSTLTIQRTQQEDSAVYLCASSSDITTNKNLFFGSGTQLSVL.

This clonotype was detected a few times. The rearrangement uses TRBV20-1 and TRBJ1-1; D might be TRBD1 (5 bases). The CDR3 sequence is 14 residues long. V was trimmed by 7 bases and J by 10 bases, leaving 25 bases between them. The germline V gene has CDR1 DFQATT and CDR2 SNEGSKA (reference sequence). The CDR3 protein is CSVVRAGVLRVAFF. CDR3 nucleotide sequence: TGCAGTGTTGTACGTGCGGGGGTCCTACGCGTAGCTTTCTTT.

V is TRBV12-3 or TRBV12-4 and J is TRBJ1-2, with D possibly TRBD1 on 5 matching bases. There are 13 residues in the CDR3. V lost 7 bases and J 4 bases, leaving 13 bases between the germline ends. As DNA, the CDR3 is TGTGCCAGCACCAGAACAGGACGCTATGGCTACACCTTC. The encoded protein is CASTRTGRYGYTF.

CDR3 loop: CASSPSGTLHGYTF. The CDR3 nucleotides are TGTGCCAGCAGCCCTTCGGGGACGCTTCATGGCTACACCTTC. The chain couples TRBV6-2 or TRBV6-3 to TRBJ1-2; a possible D gene is TRBD1 (5 bases). Trimming pared 6 bases from V and 6 bases from J, leaving 17 bases between. This CDR3 contains 14 residues. Looked up from germline, CDR1 is MNHEY and CDR2 is SVGEGT.

This clonotype turned up a few times. The J gene is TRBJ1-2, the V gene TRBV15; D gene unclear. The CDR3 has 12 amino acids. The germline V gene encodes CDR1 LNHNV and CDR2 YYDKDF (reference sequence). The germline V and J ends were trimmed by 0 bases and 6 bases, with 5 bases remaining between them. The CDR3 DNA reads as TGTGCCACCAGCAGAGATAGCAATGGCTACACCTTC. This encodes CATSRDSNGYTF.

In this sample, this clonotype turned up a few times. V is TRBV7-2 and J is TRBJ2-3, with 11 bases fitting TRBD2. V shed 4 bases and J 5 bases; nucleotides not matched to a gene: 8. From germline, CDR1 is SGHTA and CDR2 FQGNSA. This CDR3 has 16 residues. The CDR3 loop reads CASSSQLAGVGDTQYF. As DNA, the CDR3 is TGTGCCAGCAGCTCCCAACTAGCGGGGGTCGGAGATACGCAGTATTTT.

This clonotype showed up just a few times. This chain links TRBV7-7 with TRBJ2-3; D gene ambiguous. V was shortened by 1 base and J by 1 base, with 9 bases between the two germline ends. This CDR3 is built from 15 residues. Germline assignment: CDR1 SSHAT and CDR2 FNYEAQ (reference sequence). The CDR3 DNA follows: TGTGCCAGCAGCTTAGGGAGCGTCGGCACAGATACGCAGTATTTT. Translating it yields CASSLGSVGTDTQYF.

This chain links TRBV12-3 or TRBV12-4 with TRBJ2-2; D remains ambiguous. The ends were cut back, 5 bases at V and 5 bases at J, with 9 bases in the middle. This CDR3 spans 13 amino acids. CDR3: CASSAPITGELFF. CDR3 DNA sequence: TGTGCCAGCAGTGCTCCCATAACCGGGGAGCTGTTTTTT.

This clonotype showed up just a few times. The V call is TRBV7-9, the J call TRBJ2-3; a possible D gene is TRBD2 (5 bases). The CDR3 is made up of 15 amino acids. V lost 4 bases, J lost 2 bases, and 13 bases lay in between. CDR1 is SEHNR and CDR2 is FQNEAQ in the germline V gene (reference sequence). DNA for the CDR3: TGTGCCAGCAGCTCGCCCGGGATATCCACAGATACGCAGTATTTT. As protein: CASSSPGISTDTQYF.

This clonotype was detected only a few times. At one boundary the junction diverges from the germline segment, which might be a read error. This chain links TRBV5-1 with TRBJ2-7; 8 bases agree with TRBD2. The length of the CDR3 is 15 residues. Germline V CDR1 and CDR2: SGHRS, YFSETQ. The CDR3 coding sequence is TGTGCCAGCAGCTCCACCGGGGGGGCCGGGTACGAGCAGTACTTC. It translates to CASSSTGGAGYEQYF. The variable domain in full, completed from reference TRBV5-1 and TRBJ2-7, reads KAGVTQTPRYLIKTRGQQVTLSCSPISGHRSVSWYQQTPGQGLQFLFEYFSETQRNKGNFPGRFSGRQFSNSRSEMNVSTLELGDSALYLCASSSTGGAGYEQYFGPGTRLTVT.

This clonotype was detected only a few times. The CDR3 protein is CSARPGGPPSGYTF. Written as DNA, the CDR3 is TGCAGTGCGAGACCGGGGGGCCCTCCTTCGGGCTACACCTTC. This sequence joins TRBV20-1 and TRBJ1-2, with a tentative D call TRBD1 (6 bases). The germline V gene encodes CDR1 DFQATT and CDR2 SNEGSKA (reference sequence). This CDR3 spans 14 amino acids. The V end was cut by 6 bases, the J end by 8 bases, with 22 bases between.

This rearrangement joins TRBV3-1 to TRBJ1-5; D ambiguous. Trimming removed 1 base from V and 1 base from J, with 8 bases in between. This CDR3 comprises 15 residues. CDR1 is LGHDT and CDR2 is YNNKEL in the germline V gene (reference sequence). CDR3 DNA: TGTGCCAGCAGCCAAGGTCGTTCGAGCAATCAGCCCCAGCATTTT. It encodes CASSQGRSSNQPQHF.

This clonotype showed up many times. The rearrangement joins TRBV6-1 to TRBJ2-7; D unclear. The germline gives CDR1 MNHNS, CDR2 SASEGT. V was shortened by 4 bases and J by 2 bases, with 3 bases between the two germline ends. This CDR3 is built from 11 residues. CDR3 sequence: CASSGTYEQYF. As DNA, the CDR3 is TGTGCCAGCAGTGGCACCTACGAGCAGTACTTC.

The rearrangement links TRBV7-2 to TRBJ2-3, with 7 bases fitting TRBD1. This CDR3 has 15 amino acids. The V gene end was trimmed by 0 bases and the J gene end by 5 bases; junction bases not matched to a gene: 5. Germline V gene sequence: CDR1 SGHTA, CDR2 FQGNSA. In nucleotides, the CDR3 is TGTGCCAGCAGCTTAGCGAACGGACAGGAAGATACGCAGTATTTT. Translating gives CASSLANGQEDTQYF.

This sequence joins TRBV20-1 and TRBJ2-3; 13 bases are a match to TRBD2. CDR3 length equals 15 residues. Germline CDR1 and CDR2: DFQATT and SNEGSKA (reference sequence). V trimming: 5 bases; J trimming: 3 bases; junction bases outside the gene matches: 5. Here the CDR3 reads CSAFRLAGGTDTQYF. DNA of the CDR3: TGCAGTGCTTTCCGACTAGCGGGGGGTACAGATACGCAGTATTTT.

This clonotype has only a few counts. CDR3 residues: CASSQIAGQGGYEQYF. CDR3 in DNA: TGCGCCAGCAGCCAGATAGCGGGACAGGGGGGATACGAGCAGTACTTC. V is TRBV4-1 and J is TRBJ2-7; 11 bases align to TRBD1. This CDR3 has 16 amino acids. Germline V lookup: CDR1 MGHRA, CDR2 YSYEKL. V gave up 3 bases and J gave up 4 bases; unmatched junction bases: 8.

The gene calls are TRBV6-2 or TRBV6-3 and TRBJ2-1; 16 bases agree with TRBD2. CDR3 size: 19 residues. The V segment lost 7 bases and the J segment 0 bases; nucleotides outside the gene matches: 9. Germline V gene data show CDR1 as MNHEY and CDR2 as SVGEGT. CDR3 sequence (DNA): TGTGCCAGCACCCCACGGGGGACTAGCGGGGGGGCCTCCTACAATGAGCAGTTCTTC. As protein: CASTPRGTSGGASYNEQFF.